The entry below gives a single T cell receptor (beta chain) sequence along with its context. One entry per CDR3 protein, called by TCRdb with MiXCR from the 5' RACE reads. The table has 1.5 million to 2 million distinct CDR3 sequences, under 35% seen once. This sample stems from a study of identical twins. All donors comprised healthy Caucasians. Trimming took 4 bases from V and 7 from J; bases not matched to a gene: 9. The CDR3 loop spans 16 amino acids. Looked up from germline, CDR1 is LGHDT and CDR2 is YNNKEL (reference sequence). The receptor's source is a newborn girl in good health. The sample taken for sequencing was cord blood. The genes are TRBV3-1 and TRBJ2-4, with TRBD2 identical over 11 bases. The CDR3 reads CASSPIGGTSGNIQYF. The CDR3 DNA is TGTGCCAGCAGCCCAATAGGGGGGACTAGCGGCAACATTCAGTACTTC. The variable domain in full, with the rest retrieved from reference TRBV3-1 and TRBJ2-4, is DTAVSQTPKYLVTQMGNDKSIKCEQNLGHDTMYWYKQDSKKFLKIMFSYNNKELIINETVPNRFSPKSPDKAHLNLHINSLELGDSAVYFCASSPIGGTSGNIQYFGAGTRLSVL.